This entry concerns a single TCR beta chain. Its antigen is unknown. No clone much larger than this one lies a single base away; base qualities are absent. Sequences LNHDA (CDR1) and SQIVND (CDR2) are obtained from the germline V gene (reference sequence). Spanning cysteine to phenylalanine, the CDR3 consists of 14 amino acids. Solely the CDR3 DNA is kept, with 42 bases framed from the first base. Cut back by 3 bases and 3 bases, the V and J ends lie 10 bases apart. These data originate in a study of T cell responses to AZD1222 COVID-19 vaccine (dated by TCRdb to 2020 to 2023). Study-wide context: A total of 230 to 250 trial participants underwent TCR sequencing, of whom about 200 received two doses of AZD1222 and 26 received two doses of the MenACWY control vaccine. Enrollment into the trials was organized by age into subgroups of 18-55, 56-69 and 70-plus years, and those subgroups contained roughly 140, 27 and 60 TCR-sequenced participants, respectively.

The CDR3 regions of human TCRbeta chains were analyzed by immunosequencing. The published analysis was carried out like this. TCRs in the repertoires were matched against a reference library of SARS-CoV-2-specific TCRs that had been generated with the MIRA antigen-specificity platform. Breadth was defined as the fraction of unique TCRs that were SARS-CoV-2-associated. Depth was defined as the fraction of total T cells that were SARS-CoV-2-associated. Each spike-specific TCR was assigned to its reactive spike region and to a CD4 or CD8 class using the MIRA data. Log10-transformed breadth and depth values were compared by one-way ANOVA with Sidak's multiple comparisons tests. Drawn from immuneACCESS, this table holds only the in-frame rearrangements with V and J called that TCRdb kept. Clones are partly lost; checked studies trace under half to an unresolved V gene and leave the rest unexplained. That table supplies the V and J calls and clone size; D and trimming were determined from the DNA. The sample table records fewer than 150,000 clones; around 89% of these occur just once. The ten largest account for around 6% of the sample.

The sample's time point, from its label and the paper: about 28 days (+/-7) after the second vaccine dose. Because spike-specific TCR depth and breadth did not differ between the two schedules, AZD1222 recipients who got a second dose at roughly 4 weeks were pooled with those who got a second dose at roughly 12 weeks. Vaccinee samples came from UK trials COV001 and COV002, including a single-blind randomized controlled phase 2/3 trial of AZD1222 (ChAdOx1 nCoV-19) in healthy adults. Trial participant PBMC samples were collected at day 0 and day 28 after the second dose for TCRbeta chain sequencing. Study-wide conclusions, independent of this receptor: Participants were mostly white British, with more females than males. The authors suggested clonal diversity may have been underestimated. The whole spike protein was spanned by vaccine-associated CD4 TCRs, and dominant responses were seen in regions 160-218 and 743-854. No day 14 peak-response samples were available, so repertoires were characterized only after the peak T cell response. A significant rise in spike-specific TCR breadth and depth was observed after two AZD1222 doses relative to day 0 and relative to MenACWY recipients. The 56-69-year group was small, and its depth increase did not reach significance, likely because of low power. Conclusions about previously exposed vaccinees were limited because only six AZD1222 recipients were SARS-CoV-2 seropositive at baseline. Epitopes outside the regions mutated in the B.1.351 and B.1.1.7 variants were reportedly recognized by nearly half of the unique spike-specific TCRs.

The TCR originated in an adult who received the AZD1222 COVID-19 vaccine. The input for sequencing was peripheral blood, taken 28 days after the second AZD1222 dose. Recombination joined TRBV19 with TRBJ2-3; TRBD2 is a weak D gene call, 6 bases matching. The DNA sequence reads TGTGCCAGTAGTATCCGGGGGACTACAGATACGCAGTATTTT. The resulting protein is CASSIRGTTDTQYF.